This T cell receptor beta chain appears in the sequencing data of a study of human T cells and chemical hapten exposure. At the level of the study: Epicutaneous patch tests delivered 0.01% DPC to the upper back, with evaluation at 6 days. Study outcomes and limitations: DPC sensitization left the count of TCRs above 1 in 1000 unchanged. Patch test score showed a positive correlation with PT1 expanded TCR counts.

TCRdb passed the RACE reads through MiXCR, listing each CDR3 protein once. The sample contains 300,000 to 350,000 distinct CDR3 sequences, approximately 6.3% of which appear only once. This clonotype was recorded many times. The antigen is undetermined. Noted time point: patch test 1, 2 weeks after DPC sensitization. Indicated treatment: therapeutic diphenylcyclopropenone sensitization with weekly scalp DPC. V dropped 5 bases and J dropped 4; count of bases not matched to a gene: 6. Germline V gives CDR1 DFQATT, CDR2 SNEGSKA (reference sequence). The CDR3 contains 15 residues. This chain connects TRBV20-1 to TRBJ2-5; 14 positions match TRBD2. Sequenced here: whole blood, sampled in connection with sensitization to the hapten diphenylcyclopropenone (DPC). This TCR came from a young woman with alopecia areata. Some clones in this sample may be carry-over from other donors' samples. CDR3 nucleotide sequence: TGCAGTGCTGCCCGACTAGCGGGGGGGCCAGAGACCCAGTACTTC. Translated: CSAARLAGGPETQYF.